These 15 T cell receptor beta chains were sequenced from one sample in a study of early T cells in non-severe SARS-CoV-2 infection. Each CDR3 protein is one row after TCRdb ran MiXCR on the 5' RACE reads. This sample yields tens of thousands of distinct CDR3 sequences, of which roughly 9.4% are seen a single time; roughly 4.8% belongs to the top ten. The sample was whole blood, taken at baseline. Source of these receptors: an adult who was a healthcare worker with PCR-confirmed SARS-CoV-2 infection or an uninfected control (not recorded which).

By its share, this clonotype is medium-sized (0.01 to 0.1%). CDR3 sequence reads: CSARLTSRETQYF. CDR3 coding DNA: TGCAGTGCTAGATTGACTAGCCGAGAGACCCAGTACTTC. This chain connects TRBV20-1 to TRBJ2-5; 7 positions agree with TRBD2. The CDR3 contains 13 residues. The V segment lost 2 bases and the J segment 4 bases; nucleotides outside the gene matches: 4. Germline CDR1 DFQATT, CDR2 SNEGSKA (reference sequence).

The chain uses TRBV10-3 and TRBJ1-6; D might be TRBD1 (6 bases). V lost 2 bases, J lost 8 bases, and 16 bases lay in between. This CDR3 is 16 amino acids long. Per the germline V gene, CDR1 is ENHRY and CDR2 is SYGVKD. In DNA, the CDR3 is TGTGCCATCAGTGAGACGAGAGACAGGAACTATTCACCCCTCCACTTT. The encoded protein is CAISETRDRNYSPLHF.

This clonotype was counted at least ten times. This chain connects TRBV7-9 to TRBJ2-3; D is uncertain. This CDR3 has 12 residues. Germline-derived CDR1 and CDR2 are SEHNR and FQNEAQ (reference sequence). The V end was cut by 5 bases, the J end by 6 bases, with 9 bases between. The CDR3 DNA sequence: TGTGCCAGCAGCCCCACCGGGGATACGCAGTATTTT. Amino acids: CASSPTGDTQYF.

This clonotype was counted many times. This chain connects TRBV19 to TRBJ2-1, with TRBD2 as a possible D gene (5 bases). V lost 7 bases and J lost 9, with 19 bases in between. The CDR3 extends over 14 amino acids. Germline V gene sequence: CDR1 LNHDA, CDR2 SQIVND (reference sequence). As DNA, the CDR3 is TGTGCCAGTAACGGGATTTTCCCGCCCACTGAGCAGTTCTTC. This codes for CASNGIFPPTEQFF.

This clonotype was detected ten times or more. V usage is TRBV19 and J usage is TRBJ1-5, with D unresolved. This CDR3 has 14 residues. From germline, CDR1 is LNHDA and CDR2 SQIVND (reference sequence). The V end was cut by 6 bases, the J end by 2 bases, with 11 bases between. CDR3 amino acids: CASRGAGGNQPQHF. CDR3 coding DNA: TGTGCCAGTAGGGGTGCGGGTGGCAATCAGCCCCAGCATTTT. The full variable domain, its missing parts supplied by reference TRBV19 and TRBJ1-5, is DGGITQSPKYLFRKEGQNVTLSCEQNLNHDAMYWYRQDPGQGLRLIYYSQIVNDFQKGDIAEGYSVSREKKESFPLTVTSAQKNPTAFYLCASRGAGGNQPQHFGDGTRLSIL.

The table lists this clonotype with many counts. The rearrangement links TRBV27 to TRBJ2-1, with D possibly TRBD1 on 6 matching bases. Trimming removed 4 bases at V and 15 bases at J, with 19 bases between. Germline loops: CDR1 MNHEY, CDR2 SMNVEV (reference sequence). The CDR3 covers 13 residues. The DNA of the CDR3 is TGTGCCAGCAGTTCCGGAACGGGACAATCGCGGTTCTTC. This codes for CASSSGTGQSRFF.

This chain links TRBV12-3 or TRBV12-4 with TRBJ1-1; the D gene is possibly TRBD1 (5 bases). The CDR3 sequence is 14 residues long. Deletions cut 7 bases from V and 5 bases from J, with 17 bases between. Written as DNA, the CDR3 is TGTGCCAGCAATCTCCTCTCAGGGAGGACTGAAGCTTTCTTT. Protein: CASNLLSGRTEAFF.

In this sample, this clonotype turned up a few times. This chain joins TRBV14 and TRBJ2-1; D unresolved. Trimming shortened V by 2 bases and J by 2 bases, and 10 bases separated the two germline ends. CDR3 size: 15 residues. Germline CDR1 and CDR2: SGHDN and FVKESK. Written as DNA, the CDR3 is TGTGCCAGCAGCCAAAACGACTGGCCCTACAATGAGCAGTTCTTC. It specifies CASSQNDWPYNEQFF.

The chain couples TRBV7-9 to TRBJ1-4; D unresolved. The CDR3 loop spans 12 amino acids. The V and J ends lost 0 bases and 8 bases respectively, with 4 bases between them. The germline CDR1 and CDR2 sequences are SEHNR and FQNEAQ (reference sequence). CDR3 DNA: TGTGCCAGCAGCTTAGCGGTGGAAAAACTGTTTTTT. Amino acid sequence: CASSLAVEKLFF.

Many counts were recorded for this clonotype. V usage is TRBV7-6 and J usage is TRBJ2-1, with D possibly matching TRBD2 (6 bases). V gave up 6 bases and J gave up 0 bases, with 12 bases separating them. This CDR3 has 15 amino acids. Germline V gives CDR1 SGHVS, CDR2 FNYEAQ. The CDR3: CASSMLASSYNEQFF. Here the CDR3 DNA reads TGTGCCAGCAGTATGCTAGCGAGCTCCTACAATGAGCAGTTCTTC.

Only a few counts were recorded for this clonotype. This chain links TRBV30 with TRBJ1-4, with TRBD1 matching over 9 bases. The germline V gene has CDR1 GTSNPN and CDR2 SVGIG (reference sequence). With 2 bases clipped from V and 7 bases from J, the junction kept 5 bases outside the gene matches. There are 14 residues in the CDR3. Here the CDR3 reads CAWSSDRGFEKLFF. The CDR3 DNA reads TGTGCCTGGAGTTCGGACAGGGGATTTGAAAAACTGTTTTTT.

V usage is TRBV10-2 and J usage is TRBJ1-2; 7 bases are a match to TRBD1. The CDR3 is 13 residues long. Trimming cost V 10 bases and J 2 bases; bases outside gene matches: 7. Germline V CDR1 and CDR2: WSHSY, SAAADI. The DNA of the CDR3 is TGCGCCACCTACGAGACAGGGAACTATGGCTACACCTTC. Its translation: CATYETGNYGYTF.

About this clonotype: The junction shows a germline mismatch at one end, possibly a read error. The V gene is TRBV7-7, the J gene TRBJ2-2; D is possibly TRBD2 (6 bases). This CDR3 spans 17 amino acids. Germline V gene sequence: CDR1 SSHAT, CDR2 FNYEAQ (reference sequence). CDR3 sequence reads: CASSPAGSPQSGGELFF. The CDR3 DNA reads as TGTGCTAGCAGCCCCGCGGGGTCTCCCCAGTCCGGCGGGGAGCTGTTTTTT. The full variable domain, rest sourced from reference TRBV7-7 and TRBJ2-2, is GAGVSQSPRYKVTKRGQDVTLRCDPISSHATLYWYQQALGQGPEFLTYFNYEAQPDKSGLPSDRFSAERPEGSISTLTIQRTEQRDSAMYRCASSPAGSPQSGGELFFGEGSRLTVL.

This clonotype was counted only a few times. The rearrangement uses TRBV20-1 and TRBJ2-1, with D hard to call. The CDR3 has 15 amino acids. V was shortened by 2 bases and J by 2 bases, with 13 bases between the two germline ends. The germline V gene has CDR1 DFQATT and CDR2 SNEGSKA (reference sequence). The CDR3 reads CSARPSVGTYNEQFF. The CDR3 DNA follows: TGCAGTGCTAGACCCTCCGTGGGAACCTACAATGAGCAGTTCTTC.

This clonotype was picked up many times. The chain combines TRBV5-1 with TRBJ1-6, with TRBD1 matching over 12 bases. V shed 4 bases, J shed 14 bases, and the junction held 7 bases outside the gene matches. This CDR3 is 14 amino acids long. Germline assignment: CDR1 SGHRS and CDR2 YFSETQ. In nucleotides, the CDR3 is TGCGCCAGCAGCCCAGGGACAGGGGGCATCACCCTCCACTTT. Protein sequence: CASSPGTGGITLHF.